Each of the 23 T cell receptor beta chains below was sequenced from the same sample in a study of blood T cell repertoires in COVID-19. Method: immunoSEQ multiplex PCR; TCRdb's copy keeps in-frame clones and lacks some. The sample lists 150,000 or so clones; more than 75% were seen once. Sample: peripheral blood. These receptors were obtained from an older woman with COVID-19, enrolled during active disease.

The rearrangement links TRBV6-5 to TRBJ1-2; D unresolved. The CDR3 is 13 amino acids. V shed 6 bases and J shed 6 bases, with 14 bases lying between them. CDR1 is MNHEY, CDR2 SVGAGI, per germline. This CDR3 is CASSLTKLDGYTF. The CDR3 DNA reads TGTGCCAGCAGCCTGACGAAGCTAGATGGCTACACCTTC.

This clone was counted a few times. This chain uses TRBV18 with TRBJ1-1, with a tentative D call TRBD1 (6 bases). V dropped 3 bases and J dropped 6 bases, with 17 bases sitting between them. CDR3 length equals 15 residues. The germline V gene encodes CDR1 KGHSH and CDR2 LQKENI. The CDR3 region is CASSPRGGGQSEAFF. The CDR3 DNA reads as TGTGCCAGCTCACCGAGGGGGGGCGGTCAGTCTGAAGCTTTCTTT.

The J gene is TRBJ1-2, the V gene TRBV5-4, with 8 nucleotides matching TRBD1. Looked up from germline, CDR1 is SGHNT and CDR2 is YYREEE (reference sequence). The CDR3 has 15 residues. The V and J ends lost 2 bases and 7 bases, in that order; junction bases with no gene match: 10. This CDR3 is CASSLPGQESFGYTF. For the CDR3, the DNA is TGTGCCAGCAGCTTACCGGGACAGGAGAGTTTTGGCTACACCTTC.

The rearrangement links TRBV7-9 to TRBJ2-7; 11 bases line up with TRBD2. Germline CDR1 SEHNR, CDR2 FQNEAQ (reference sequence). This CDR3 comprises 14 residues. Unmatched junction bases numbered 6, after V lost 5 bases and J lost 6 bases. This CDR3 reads CASSTTSGGAEQYF. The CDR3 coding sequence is TGTGCCAGCAGCACAACTAGCGGGGGAGCCGAGCAGTACTTC.

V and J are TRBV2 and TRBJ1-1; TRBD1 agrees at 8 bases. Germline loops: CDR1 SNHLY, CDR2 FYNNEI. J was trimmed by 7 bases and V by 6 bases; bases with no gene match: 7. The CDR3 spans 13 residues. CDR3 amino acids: CASRIDRGGEAFF. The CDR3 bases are TGTGCCAGCAGGATTGACAGGGGAGGTGAAGCTTTCTTT. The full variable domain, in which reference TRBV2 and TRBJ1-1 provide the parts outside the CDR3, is EPEVTQTPSHQVTQMGQEVILRCVPISNHLYFYWYRQILGQKVEFLVSFYNNEISEKSEIFDDQFSVERPDGSNFTLKIRSTKLEDSAMYFCASRIDRGGEAFFGQGTRLTVV.

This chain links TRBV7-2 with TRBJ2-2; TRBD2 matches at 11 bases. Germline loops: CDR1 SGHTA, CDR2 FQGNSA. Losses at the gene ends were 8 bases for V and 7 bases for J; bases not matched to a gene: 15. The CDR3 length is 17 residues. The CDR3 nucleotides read TGTGCCAGCGCCCCCTCTAGCGGGGGGCCCTACGGCGGGGAGCTGTTTTTT. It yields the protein CASAPSSGGPYGGELFF.

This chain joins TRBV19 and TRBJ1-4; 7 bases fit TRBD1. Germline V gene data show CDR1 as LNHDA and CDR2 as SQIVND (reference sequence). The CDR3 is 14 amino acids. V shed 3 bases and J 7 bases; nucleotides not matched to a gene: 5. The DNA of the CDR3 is TGTGCCAGTAGTATTGGCAGGGGGGTTGAAAAACTGTTTTTT. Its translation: CASSIGRGVEKLFF.

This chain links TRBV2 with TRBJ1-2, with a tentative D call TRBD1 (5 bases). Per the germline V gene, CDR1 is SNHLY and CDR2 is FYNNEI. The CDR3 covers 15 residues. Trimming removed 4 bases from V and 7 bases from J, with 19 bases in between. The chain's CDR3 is CASSVGTGLFGGYTF. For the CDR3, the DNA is TGTGCCAGCAGTGTCGGCACAGGTCTGTTCGGTGGCTACACCTTC.

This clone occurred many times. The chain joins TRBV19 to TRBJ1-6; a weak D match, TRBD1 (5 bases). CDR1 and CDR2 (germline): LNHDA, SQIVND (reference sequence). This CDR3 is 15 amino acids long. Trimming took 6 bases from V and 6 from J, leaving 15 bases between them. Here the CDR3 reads CASSGGVPLNSPLHF. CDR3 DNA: TGTGCCAGTAGCGGGGGTGTTCCACTTAATTCACCCCTCCACTTT.

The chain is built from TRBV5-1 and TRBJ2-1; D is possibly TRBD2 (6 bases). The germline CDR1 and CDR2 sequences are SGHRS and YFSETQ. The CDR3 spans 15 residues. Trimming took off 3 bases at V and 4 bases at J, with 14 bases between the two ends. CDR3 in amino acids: CASSWSPGLYNEQFF. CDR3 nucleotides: TGCGCCAGCAGCTGGAGCCCGGGACTTTACAATGAGCAGTTCTTC.

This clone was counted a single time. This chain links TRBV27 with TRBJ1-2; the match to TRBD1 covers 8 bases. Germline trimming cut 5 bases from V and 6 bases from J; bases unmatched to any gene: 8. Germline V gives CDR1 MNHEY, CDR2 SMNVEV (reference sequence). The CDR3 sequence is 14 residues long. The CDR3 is CASSPTGGRDGYTF. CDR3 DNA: TGTGCCAGCAGTCCTACAGGGGGTCGGGATGGCTACACCTTC.

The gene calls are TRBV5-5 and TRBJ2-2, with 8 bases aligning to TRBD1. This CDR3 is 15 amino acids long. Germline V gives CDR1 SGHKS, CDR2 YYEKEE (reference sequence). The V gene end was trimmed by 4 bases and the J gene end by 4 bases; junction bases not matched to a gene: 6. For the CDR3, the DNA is TGTGCCAGCAGCCCTCGACAGGGGTTCACCGGGGAGCTGTTTTTT. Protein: CASSPRQGFTGELFF.

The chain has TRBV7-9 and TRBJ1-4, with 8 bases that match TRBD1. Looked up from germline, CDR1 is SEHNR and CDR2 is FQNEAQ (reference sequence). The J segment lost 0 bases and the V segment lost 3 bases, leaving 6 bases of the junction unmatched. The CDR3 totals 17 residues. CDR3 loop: CASSFDRGSATNEKLFF. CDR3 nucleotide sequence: TGTGCCAGCAGCTTCGACAGGGGCTCCGCAACTAATGAAAAACTGTTTTTT.

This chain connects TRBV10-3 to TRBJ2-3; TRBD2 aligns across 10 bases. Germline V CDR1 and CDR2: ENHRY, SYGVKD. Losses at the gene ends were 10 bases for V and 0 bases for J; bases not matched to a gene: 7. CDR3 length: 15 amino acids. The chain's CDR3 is CATGSGGASTDTQYF. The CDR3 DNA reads TGTGCCACGGGGAGCGGGGGGGCCAGCACAGATACGCAGTATTTT.

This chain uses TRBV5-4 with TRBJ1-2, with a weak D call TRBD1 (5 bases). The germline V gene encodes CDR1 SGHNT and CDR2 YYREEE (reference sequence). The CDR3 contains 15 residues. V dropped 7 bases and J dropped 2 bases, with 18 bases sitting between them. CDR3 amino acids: CASLVSSSGNYGYTF. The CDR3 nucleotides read TGTGCCAGCCTAGTCTCTAGTTCAGGGAACTATGGCTACACCTTC.

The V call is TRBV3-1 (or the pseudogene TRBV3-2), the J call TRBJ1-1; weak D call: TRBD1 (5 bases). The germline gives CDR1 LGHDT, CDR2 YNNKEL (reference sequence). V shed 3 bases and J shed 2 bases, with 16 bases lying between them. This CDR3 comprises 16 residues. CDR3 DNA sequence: TGTGCCAGCAGCCATCTGGGCGGGGCTGGCAACACTGAAGCTTTCTTT. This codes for CASSHLGGAGNTEAFF.

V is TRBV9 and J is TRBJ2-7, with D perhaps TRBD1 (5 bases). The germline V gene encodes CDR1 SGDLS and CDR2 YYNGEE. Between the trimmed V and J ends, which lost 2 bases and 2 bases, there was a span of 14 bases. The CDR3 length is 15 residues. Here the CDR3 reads CASSVRARGPYEQYF. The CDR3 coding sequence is TGTGCCAGCAGCGTTCGGGCAAGGGGCCCCTACGAGCAGTACTTC.

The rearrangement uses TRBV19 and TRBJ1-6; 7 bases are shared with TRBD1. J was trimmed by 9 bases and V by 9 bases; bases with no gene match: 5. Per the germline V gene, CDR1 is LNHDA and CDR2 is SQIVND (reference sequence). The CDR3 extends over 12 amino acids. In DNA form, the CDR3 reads TGTGCCAGCCAGGGGGACTTTTCACCCCTCCACTTT. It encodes CASQGDFSPLHF.

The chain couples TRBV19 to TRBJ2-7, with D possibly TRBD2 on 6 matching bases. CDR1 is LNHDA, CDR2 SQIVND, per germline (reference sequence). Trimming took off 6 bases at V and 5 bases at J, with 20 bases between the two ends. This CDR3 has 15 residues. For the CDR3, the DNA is TGTGCCAGTAGAAGGACACGGGAGTCACGCAACGAGCAGTACTTC. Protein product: CASRRTRESRNEQYF.

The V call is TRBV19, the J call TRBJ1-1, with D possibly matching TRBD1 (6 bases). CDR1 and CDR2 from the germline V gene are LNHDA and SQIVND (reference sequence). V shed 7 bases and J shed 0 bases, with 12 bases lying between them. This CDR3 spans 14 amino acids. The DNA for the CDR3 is TGTGCCAGTATGACAGGTTACATGAACACTGAAGCTTTCTTT. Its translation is CASMTGYMNTEAFF.

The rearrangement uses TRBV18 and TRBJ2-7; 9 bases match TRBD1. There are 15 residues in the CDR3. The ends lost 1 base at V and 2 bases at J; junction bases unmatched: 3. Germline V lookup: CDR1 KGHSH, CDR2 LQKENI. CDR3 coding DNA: TGTGCCAGCTCACCACAACGACAGGGGGCCTACGAGCAGTACTTC. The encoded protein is CASSPQRQGAYEQYF.

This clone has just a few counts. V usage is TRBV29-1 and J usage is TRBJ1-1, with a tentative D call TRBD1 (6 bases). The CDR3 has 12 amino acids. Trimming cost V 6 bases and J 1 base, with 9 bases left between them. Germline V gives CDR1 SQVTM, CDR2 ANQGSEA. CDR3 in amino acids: CSVLTGNTEAFF. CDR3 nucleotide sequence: TGCAGCGTCTTGACAGGGAACACTGAAGCTTTCTTT.

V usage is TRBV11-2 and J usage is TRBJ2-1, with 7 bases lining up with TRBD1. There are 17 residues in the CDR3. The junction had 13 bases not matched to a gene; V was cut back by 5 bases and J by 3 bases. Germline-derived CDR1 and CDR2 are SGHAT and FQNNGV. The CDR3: CASSKQTGTVYYNEQFF. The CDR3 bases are TGTGCCAGCAGCAAACAAACCGGGACAGTTTACTACAATGAGCAGTTCTTC.